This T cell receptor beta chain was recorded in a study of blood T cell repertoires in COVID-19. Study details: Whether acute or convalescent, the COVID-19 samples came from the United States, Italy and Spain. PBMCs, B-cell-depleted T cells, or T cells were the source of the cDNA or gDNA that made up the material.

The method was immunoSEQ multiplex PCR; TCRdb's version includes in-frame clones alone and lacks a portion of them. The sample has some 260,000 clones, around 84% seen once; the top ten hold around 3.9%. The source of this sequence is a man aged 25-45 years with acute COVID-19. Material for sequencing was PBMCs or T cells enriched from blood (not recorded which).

The DNA of the CDR3 is TGTGCCACCAGTGATCGACATTTTTTGAACACTGAAGCTTTCTTT. It specifies CATSDRHFLNTEAFF. This chain connects TRBV24-1 to TRBJ1-1; no firm D call. The V gene's germline CDR1 is KGHDR and CDR2 SFDVKD. With 3 bases removed from V and 0 bases from J, the gap between germline ends came to 10 bases. The CDR3 runs to 15 residues.